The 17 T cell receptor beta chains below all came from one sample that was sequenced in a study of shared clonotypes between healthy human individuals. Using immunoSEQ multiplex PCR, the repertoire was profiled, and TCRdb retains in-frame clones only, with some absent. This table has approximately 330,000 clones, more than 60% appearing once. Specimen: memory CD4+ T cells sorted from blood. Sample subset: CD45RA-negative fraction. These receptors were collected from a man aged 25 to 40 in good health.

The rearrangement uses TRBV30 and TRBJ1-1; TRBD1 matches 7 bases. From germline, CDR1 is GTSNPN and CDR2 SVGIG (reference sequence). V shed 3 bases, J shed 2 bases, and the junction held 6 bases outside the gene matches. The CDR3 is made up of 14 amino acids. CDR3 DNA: TGTGCCTGGAGCGCAGGGGGAGCAAACACTGAAGCTTTCTTT. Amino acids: CAWSAGGANTEAFF. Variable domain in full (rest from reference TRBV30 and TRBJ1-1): SQTIHQWPATLVQPVGSPLSLECTVEGTSNPNLYWYRQAAGRGLQLLFYSVGIGQISSEVPQNLSASRPQDRQFILSSKKLLLSDSGFYLCAWSAGGANTEAFFGQGTRLTVV.

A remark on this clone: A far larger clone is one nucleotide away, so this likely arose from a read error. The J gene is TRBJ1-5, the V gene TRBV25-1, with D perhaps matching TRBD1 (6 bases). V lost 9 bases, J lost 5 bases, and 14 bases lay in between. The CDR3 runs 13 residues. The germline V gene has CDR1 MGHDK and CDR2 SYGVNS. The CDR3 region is CARTGPDYQPQHF. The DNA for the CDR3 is TGTGCCAGGACAGGCCCGGACTATCAGCCCCAGCATTTT.

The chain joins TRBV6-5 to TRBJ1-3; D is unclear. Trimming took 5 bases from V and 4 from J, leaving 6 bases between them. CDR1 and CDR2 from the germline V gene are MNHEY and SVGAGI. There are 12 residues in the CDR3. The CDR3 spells CASSEVGNTIYF. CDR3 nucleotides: TGTGCCAGCAGTGAAGTAGGAAACACCATATATTTT.

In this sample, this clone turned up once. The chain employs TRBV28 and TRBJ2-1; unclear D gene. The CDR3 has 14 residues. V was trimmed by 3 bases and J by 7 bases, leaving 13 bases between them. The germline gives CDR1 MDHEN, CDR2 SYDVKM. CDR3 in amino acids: CASSLVGANNEQFF. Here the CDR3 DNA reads TGTGCCAGCAGTTTGGTTGGAGCTAATAATGAGCAGTTCTTC.

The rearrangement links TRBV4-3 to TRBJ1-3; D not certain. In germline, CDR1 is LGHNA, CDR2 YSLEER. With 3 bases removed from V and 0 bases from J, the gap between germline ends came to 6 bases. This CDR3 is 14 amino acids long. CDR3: CASSQTRSGNTIYF. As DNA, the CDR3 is TGCGCCAGCAGCCAGACACGCTCTGGAAACACCATATATTTT.

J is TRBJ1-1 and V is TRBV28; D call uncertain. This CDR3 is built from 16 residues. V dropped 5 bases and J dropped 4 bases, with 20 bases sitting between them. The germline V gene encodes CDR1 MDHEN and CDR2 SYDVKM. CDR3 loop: CASSLADLVVGTEAFF. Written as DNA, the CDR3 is TGTGCCAGCAGTCTCGCCGACCTGGTTGTGGGCACTGAAGCTTTCTTT.

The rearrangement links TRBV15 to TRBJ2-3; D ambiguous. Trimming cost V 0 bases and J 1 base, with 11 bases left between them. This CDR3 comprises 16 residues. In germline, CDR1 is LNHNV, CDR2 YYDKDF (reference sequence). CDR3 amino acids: CATSREGSIGTDTQYF. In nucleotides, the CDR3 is TGTGCCACCAGCAGAGAAGGCAGCATTGGCACAGATACGCAGTATTTT.

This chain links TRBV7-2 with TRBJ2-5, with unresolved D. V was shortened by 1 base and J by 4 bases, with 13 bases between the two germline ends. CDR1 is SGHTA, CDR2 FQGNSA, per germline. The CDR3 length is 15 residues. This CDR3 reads CASSLGILPGETQYF. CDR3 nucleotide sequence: TGTGCCAGCAGCTTAGGGATATTACCGGGAGAGACCCAGTACTTC. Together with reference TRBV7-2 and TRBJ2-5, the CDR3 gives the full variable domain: GAGVSQSPSNKVTEKGKDVELRCDPISGHTALYWYRQSLGQGLEFLIYFQGNSAPDKSGLPSDRFSAERTGGSVSTLTIQRTQQEDSAVYLCASSLGILPGETQYFGPGTRLLVL.

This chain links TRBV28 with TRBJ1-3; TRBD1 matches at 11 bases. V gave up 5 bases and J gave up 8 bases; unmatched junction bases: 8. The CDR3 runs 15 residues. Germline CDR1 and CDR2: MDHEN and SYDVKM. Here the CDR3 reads CASSNRGQGEDTIYF. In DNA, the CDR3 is TGTGCCAGCAGTAATAGGGGACAGGGGGAGGACACCATATATTTT.

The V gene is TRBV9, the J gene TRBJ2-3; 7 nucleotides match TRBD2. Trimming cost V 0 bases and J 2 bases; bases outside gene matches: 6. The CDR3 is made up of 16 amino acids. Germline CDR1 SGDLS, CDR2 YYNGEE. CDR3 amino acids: CASSVAPSGPTDTQYF. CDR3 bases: TGTGCCAGCAGCGTAGCTCCTAGCGGACCCACAGATACGCAGTATTTT.

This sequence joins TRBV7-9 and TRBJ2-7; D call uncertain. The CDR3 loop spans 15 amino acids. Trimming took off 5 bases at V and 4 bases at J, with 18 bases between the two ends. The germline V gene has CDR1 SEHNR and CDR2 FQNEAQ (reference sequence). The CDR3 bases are TGTGCCAGCAGCATCGATTTCGGTACAGCATACGAGCAGTACTTC. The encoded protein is CASSIDFGTAYEQYF. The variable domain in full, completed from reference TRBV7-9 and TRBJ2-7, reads DTGVSQNPRHKITKRGQNVTFRCDPISEHNRLYWYRQTLGQGPEFLTYFQNEAQLEKSRLLSDRFSAERPKGSFSTLEIQRTEQGDSAMYLCASSIDFGTAYEQYFGPGTRLTVT.

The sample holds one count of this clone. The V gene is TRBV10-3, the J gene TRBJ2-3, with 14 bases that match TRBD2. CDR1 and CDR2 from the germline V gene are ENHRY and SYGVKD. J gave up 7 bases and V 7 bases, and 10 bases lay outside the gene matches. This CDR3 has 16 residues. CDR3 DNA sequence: TGTGCCATCACCCTCGGGGGGACTAGCGGGAGTAATACGCAGTATTTT. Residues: CAITLGGTSGSNTQYF.

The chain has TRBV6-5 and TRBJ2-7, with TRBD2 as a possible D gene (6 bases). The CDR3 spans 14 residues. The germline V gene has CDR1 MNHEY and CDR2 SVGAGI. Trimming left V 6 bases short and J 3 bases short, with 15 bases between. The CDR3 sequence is CASSPTGVNYEQYF. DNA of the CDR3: TGTGCCAGCAGCCCTACGGGGGTTAACTACGAGCAGTACTTC.

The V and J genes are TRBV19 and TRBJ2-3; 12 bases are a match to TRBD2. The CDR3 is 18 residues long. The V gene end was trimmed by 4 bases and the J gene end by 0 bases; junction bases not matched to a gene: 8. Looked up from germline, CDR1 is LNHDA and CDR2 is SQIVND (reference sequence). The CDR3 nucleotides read TGTGCCAGTAGTACGTCTAGCGGGAGGGCCCATAGCACAGATACGCAGTATTTT. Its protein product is CASSTSSGRAHSTDTQYF.

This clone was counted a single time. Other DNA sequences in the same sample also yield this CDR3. The CDR3 DNA reads TGTGCCAGCAGTTTATTTCGGGGATCTAACTATGGCTACACCTTC. Protein sequence: CASSLFRGSNYGYTF. This sequence joins TRBV27 and TRBJ1-2; D call uncertain. CDR3 length: 15 residues. Germline-derived CDR1 and CDR2 are MNHEY and SMNVEV (reference sequence). V gave up 1 base and J gave up 0 bases, with 9 bases separating them.

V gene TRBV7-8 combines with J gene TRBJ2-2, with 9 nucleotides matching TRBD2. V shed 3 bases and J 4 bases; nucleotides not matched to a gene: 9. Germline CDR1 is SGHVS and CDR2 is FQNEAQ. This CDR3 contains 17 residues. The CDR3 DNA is TGTGCCAGCAGCTTTTCGGTCCCAGCGGGAGGCACCGGGGAGCTGTTTTTT. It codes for CASSFSVPAGGTGELFF.

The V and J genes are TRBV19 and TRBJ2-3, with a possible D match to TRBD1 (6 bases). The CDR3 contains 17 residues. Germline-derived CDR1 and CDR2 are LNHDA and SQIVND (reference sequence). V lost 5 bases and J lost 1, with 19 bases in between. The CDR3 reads CASSPNRAGMGTDTQYF. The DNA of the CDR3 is TGTGCCAGTAGTCCCAACAGGGCAGGGATGGGCACAGATACGCAGTATTTT.